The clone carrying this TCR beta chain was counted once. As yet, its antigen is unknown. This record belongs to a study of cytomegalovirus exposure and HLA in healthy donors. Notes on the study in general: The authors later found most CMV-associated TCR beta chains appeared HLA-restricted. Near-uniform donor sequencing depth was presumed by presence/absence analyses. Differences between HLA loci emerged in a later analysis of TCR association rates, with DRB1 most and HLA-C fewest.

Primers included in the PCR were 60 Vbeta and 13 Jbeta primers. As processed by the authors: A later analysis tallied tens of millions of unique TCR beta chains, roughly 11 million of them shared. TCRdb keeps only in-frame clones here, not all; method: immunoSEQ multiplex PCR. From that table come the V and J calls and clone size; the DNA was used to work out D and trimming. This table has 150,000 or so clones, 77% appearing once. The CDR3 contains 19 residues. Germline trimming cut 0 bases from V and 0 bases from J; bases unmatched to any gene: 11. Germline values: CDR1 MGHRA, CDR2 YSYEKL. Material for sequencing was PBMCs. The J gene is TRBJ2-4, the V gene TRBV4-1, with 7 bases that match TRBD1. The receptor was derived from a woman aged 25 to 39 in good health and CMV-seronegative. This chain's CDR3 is CASSQESGQTTLAKNIQYF. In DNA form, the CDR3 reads TGCGCCAGCAGCCAAGAGTCGGGACAGACAACCCTAGCCAAAAACATTCAGTACTTC.